The rows below give T cell receptor beta chains drawn from one sample of a study of shared clonotypes between healthy human individuals. Assay used: immunoSEQ multiplex PCR; TCRdb lists only in-frame clones, some missing. This table holds about 2.5 million clones, 85% to 95% found once. Sequencing input: naive CD4+ T cells from PBMCs. The receptors shown here come from a man aged 18 to 29 in good health. Some clones in this sample may be carry-over from other donors' samples. Each CDR3 is given with its conserved first and last residue. A D gene is named only where the DNA matches it firmly. Only part of the rows carry a size: once, few, many, or a class if the clone is expanded.

J gene: TRBJ2-7; D gene: -; V gene: TRBV5-1; clone size: -; CDR3 length: 14; CDR3 protein: CASSQGTYSYEQYF; CDR3 DNA: TGCGCCAGCAGCCAGGGGACCTACTCCTACGAGCAGTACTTC
J gene: TRBJ2-2; D gene: TRBD2; V gene: TRBV5-4; clone size: -; CDR3 length: 17; CDR3 protein: CASSPTSSGRAAGELFF; CDR3 DNA: TGTGCCAGCAGCCCAACCTCTAGCGGGAGGGCGGCCGGGGAGCTGTTTTTT
J gene: TRBJ1-2; D gene: TRBD1; V gene: TRBV7-3; clone size: -; CDR3 length: 13; CDR3 protein: CASSQGAGYGYTF; CDR3 DNA: TGTGCCAGCAGCCAGGGGGCAGGCTATGGCTACACCTTC
J gene: TRBJ2-5; D gene: -; V gene: TRBV28; clone size: few; CDR3 length: 11; CDR3 protein: CASSLRETQYF; CDR3 DNA: TGTGCCAGCAGTTTACGGGAGACCCAGTACTTC
J gene: TRBJ2-2; D gene: TRBD2; V gene: TRBV7-3; clone size: -; CDR3 length: 15; CDR3 protein: CASSRTSGSPGELFF; CDR3 DNA: TGTGCCAGCAGCCGAACTAGCGGGAGCCCCGGGGAGCTGTTTTTT
J gene: TRBJ2-3; D gene: -; V gene: TRBV28; clone size: few; CDR3 length: 17; CDR3 protein: CASSPTQNRYQTDTQYF; CDR3 DNA: TGTGCCAGCAGTCCAACCCAAAACAGATACCAGACAGATACGCAGTATTTT
J gene: TRBJ1-5; D gene: -; V gene: TRBV19; clone size: -; CDR3 length: 14; CDR3 protein: CASAQVLVNQPQHF; CDR3 DNA: TGTGCCAGTGCGCAGGTATTAGTAAATCAGCCCCAGCATTTT
J gene: TRBJ2-3; D gene: -; V gene: TRBV7-3; clone size: -; CDR3 length: 14; CDR3 protein: CASSSTGRTDTQYF; CDR3 DNA: TGTGCCAGCAGCTCCACTGGCCGCACAGATACGCAGTATTTT
J gene: TRBJ2-7; D gene: -; V gene: TRBV6-1; clone size: -; CDR3 length: 15; CDR3 protein: CASSDTRVGVYEQYF; CDR3 DNA: TGTGCCAGCAGTGATACGAGGGTAGGAGTCTACGAGCAGTACTTC
J gene: TRBJ2-1; D gene: -; V gene: TRBV11-2; clone size: -; CDR3 length: 16; CDR3 protein: CASSLFGGSSYNEQFF; CDR3 DNA: TGTGCCAGCAGCTTGTTTGGAGGGAGCTCCTACAATGAGCAGTTCTTC
J gene: TRBJ1-2; D gene: -; V gene: TRBV18; clone size: -; CDR3 length: 14; CDR3 protein: CASSEGGRGYGYTF; CDR3 DNA: TGTGCCAGCTCGGAAGGAGGTCGGGGCTATGGCTACACCTTC
J gene: TRBJ2-7; D gene: -; V gene: TRBV28; clone size: -; CDR3 length: 13; CDR3 protein: CASSLPGSYEQYF; CDR3 DNA: TGTGCCAGCAGTCTTCCAGGGTCCTACGAGCAGTACTTC
J gene: TRBJ2-5; D gene: TRBD2; V gene: TRBV7-9; clone size: -; CDR3 length: 14; CDR3 protein: CASSLLGGEETQYF; CDR3 DNA: TGTGCCAGCAGCTTATTGGGGGGGGAAGAGACCCAGTACTTC
J gene: TRBJ2-1; D gene: -; V gene: TRBV19; clone size: -; CDR3 length: 15; CDR3 protein: CASSPLRRVSNEQFF; CDR3 DNA: TGTGCCAGTAGTCCCCTTCGGAGAGTTTCCAATGAGCAGTTCTTC
J gene: TRBJ2-7; D gene: -; V gene: TRBV7-2; clone size: -; CDR3 length: 14; CDR3 protein: CASSLGGRLYEQYF; CDR3 DNA: TGTGCCAGCAGCTTAGGGGGAAGACTCTACGAGCAGTACTTC
J gene: TRBJ1-2; D gene: -; V gene: TRBV4-3; clone size: -; CDR3 length: 13; CDR3 protein: CASSQVVGTDYTF; CDR3 DNA: TGCGCCAGCAGCCAAGTGGTGGGGACTGACTACACCTTC
J gene: TRBJ1-5; D gene: -; V gene: TRBV7-2; clone size: -; CDR3 length: 15; CDR3 protein: CASSLAGGAGQPQHF; CDR3 DNA: TGTGCCAGCAGCTTAGCCGGGGGCGCCGGTCAGCCCCAGCATTTT
J gene: TRBJ2-2; D gene: TRBD2; V gene: TRBV7-2; clone size: -; CDR3 length: 14; CDR3 protein: CASSVGLAAGELFF; CDR3 DNA: TGTGCCAGCAGCGTGGGACTAGCGGCCGGGGAGCTGTTTTTT
J gene: TRBJ1-2; D gene: -; V gene: TRBV28; clone size: -; CDR3 length: 14; CDR3 protein: CASSLFGQVHGYTF; CDR3 DNA: TGTGCCAGCAGTTTATTCGGGCAGGTCCATGGCTACACCTTC
J gene: TRBJ2-6; D gene: -; V gene: TRBV19; clone size: -; CDR3 length: 15; CDR3 protein: CASSSWNSGANVLTF; CDR3 DNA: TGTGCCAGTAGTTCTTGGAACTCTGGGGCCAACGTCCTGACTTTC
J gene: TRBJ1-3; D gene: -; V gene: TRBV19; clone size: -; CDR3 length: 14; CDR3 protein: CASSPIRAGNTIYF; CDR3 DNA: TGTGCCAGTAGTCCGATCAGGGCTGGAAACACCATATATTTT
J gene: TRBJ1-2; D gene: -; V gene: TRBV27; clone size: -; CDR3 length: 17; CDR3 protein: CASSLSASNLLPYGYTF; CDR3 DNA: TGTGCCAGCAGTTTGTCAGCATCGAATTTGCTGCCCTATGGCTACACCTTC
J gene: TRBJ2-3; D gene: -; V gene: TRBV7-9; clone size: -; CDR3 length: 13; CDR3 protein: CASSPNSADTQYF; CDR3 DNA: TGTGCCAGCAGCCCGAACTCGGCAGATACGCAGTATTTT
J gene: TRBJ1-2; D gene: -; V gene: TRBV20-1; clone size: -; CDR3 length: 11; CDR3 protein: CSAPGDNGYTF; CDR3 DNA: TGCAGTGCCCCAGGGGACAATGGCTACACCTTC
J gene: TRBJ2-7; D gene: -; V gene: TRBV5-8; clone size: -; CDR3 length: 15; CDR3 protein: CASSRVPGGSYEQYF; CDR3 DNA: TGTGCCAGCAGCCGAGTCCCCGGGGGTTCCTACGAGCAGTACTTC
J gene: TRBJ2-1; D gene: TRBD2; V gene: TRBV27; clone size: -; CDR3 length: 16; CDR3 protein: CASSPLLAGMGNEQFF; CDR3 DNA: TGTGCCAGCAGTCCCTTACTAGCGGGCATGGGCAATGAGCAGTTCTTC
J gene: TRBJ1-2; D gene: -; V gene: TRBV6-1; clone size: -; CDR3 length: 15; CDR3 protein: CASIQFGGGRNGYTF; CDR3 DNA: TGTGCCAGCATTCAATTTGGGGGGGGTAGGAATGGCTACACCTTC
J gene: TRBJ2-2; D gene: -; V gene: TRBV5-4; clone size: -; CDR3 length: 15; CDR3 protein: CASSSGPENTGELFF; CDR3 DNA: TGTGCCAGCAGCAGCGGCCCGGAAAACACCGGGGAGCTGTTTTTT
J gene: TRBJ2-5; D gene: -; V gene: TRBV28; clone size: -; CDR3 length: 16; CDR3 protein: CASRWRAGGFSETQYF; CDR3 DNA: TGTGCCAGCAGATGGAGGGCCGGGGGATTTTCAGAGACCCAGTACTTC
J gene: TRBJ2-7; D gene: -; V gene: TRBV28; clone size: -; CDR3 length: 12; CDR3 protein: CASSPLRDGVYF; CDR3 DNA: TGTGCCAGCAGCCCTCTCCGGGACGGAGTGTACTTC
J gene: TRBJ1-2; D gene: -; V gene: TRBV19; clone size: -; CDR3 length: 15; CDR3 protein: CASKPGTFFNYGYTF; CDR3 DNA: TGTGCCAGTAAACCGGGGACCTTCTTTAACTATGGCTACACCTTC
J gene: TRBJ2-7; D gene: TRBD1; V gene: TRBV19; clone size: -; CDR3 length: 14; CDR3 protein: CASSIKGQFYEQYF; CDR3 DNA: TGTGCCAGTAGTATAAAGGGACAGTTCTACGAGCAGTACTTC
J gene: TRBJ2-3; D gene: -; V gene: TRBV4-3; clone size: -; CDR3 length: 17; CDR3 protein: CASSSSQGGLVTDTQYF; CDR3 DNA: TGCGCCAGCAGCTCATCCCAGGGGGGACTAGTCACAGATACGCAGTATTTT
J gene: TRBJ1-5; D gene: -; V gene: TRBV19; clone size: -; CDR3 length: 15; CDR3 protein: CASTPTGQLDQPQHF; CDR3 DNA: TGTGCCAGTACCCCCACCGGACAACTAGATCAGCCCCAGCATTTT
J gene: TRBJ2-7; D gene: -; V gene: TRBV27; clone size: -; CDR3 length: 14; CDR3 protein: CASSFREWSYEQYF; CDR3 DNA: TGTGCCAGCAGTTTCCGAGAATGGTCCTACGAGCAGTACTTC
J gene: TRBJ2-4; D gene: -; V gene: TRBV5-5; clone size: -; CDR3 length: 11; CDR3 protein: CASSSDNIQYF; CDR3 DNA: TGTGCCAGCAGCTCCGACAACATTCAGTACTTC
J gene: TRBJ2-3; D gene: -; V gene: TRBV5-4; clone size: -; CDR3 length: 16; CDR3 protein: CASSYRAQRGTDTQYF; CDR3 DNA: TGTGCCAGCAGCTACCGGGCCCAACGGGGCACAGATACGCAGTATTTT
J gene: TRBJ2-6; D gene: -; V gene: TRBV5-1; clone size: -; CDR3 length: 15; CDR3 protein: CASSELDSGANVLTF; CDR3 DNA: TGCGCCAGCAGCGAGCTTGACTCTGGGGCCAACGTCCTGACTTTC
J gene: TRBJ2-1; D gene: -; V gene: TRBV4-2; clone size: -; CDR3 length: 12; CDR3 protein: CASSQASIEQFF; CDR3 DNA: TGTGCCAGCAGCCAAGCTAGTATTGAGCAGTTCTTC
J gene: TRBJ1-5; D gene: -; V gene: TRBV5-8; clone size: -; CDR3 length: 13; CDR3 protein: CASSWRSNQPQHF; CDR3 DNA: TGTGCCAGCAGTTGGAGGAGCAATCAGCCCCAGCATTTT
J gene: TRBJ1-5; D gene: -; V gene: TRBV7-9; clone size: -; CDR3 length: 15; CDR3 protein: CASSLSTGLNQPQHF; CDR3 DNA: TGTGCCAGCAGCTTATCCACAGGACTCAATCAGCCCCAGCATTTT
J gene: TRBJ2-7; D gene: TRBD1; V gene: TRBV5-1; clone size: -; CDR3 length: 15; CDR3 protein: CASSLSGTAAYEQYF; CDR3 DNA: TGCGCCAGCAGCTTGTCCGGGACAGCAGCCTACGAGCAGTACTTC
J gene: TRBJ2-1; D gene: -; V gene: TRBV4-1; clone size: once; CDR3 length: 16; CDR3 protein: CASSPLRGDPYNEQFF; CDR3 DNA: TGCGCCAGCAGCCCCCTGAGAGGGGACCCCTACAATGAGCAGTTCTTC
J gene: TRBJ2-3; D gene: -; V gene: TRBV12-2; clone size: -; CDR3 length: 16; CDR3 protein: CASRLARGASSDTQYF; CDR3 DNA: TGTGCAAGTCGCTTAGCGAGAGGTGCGAGTTCAGATACGCAGTATTTT
J gene: TRBJ2-6; D gene: TRBD1; V gene: TRBV27; clone size: -; CDR3 length: 18; CDR3 protein: CASSTRQGGSSGANVLTF; CDR3 DNA: TGTGCCAGCAGTACCCGACAGGGTGGGAGCTCTGGGGCCAACGTCCTGACTTTC
J gene: TRBJ2-7; D gene: -; V gene: TRBV9; clone size: -; CDR3 length: 15; CDR3 protein: CASSVGRDAWGEQYF; CDR3 DNA: TGTGCCAGCAGCGTAGGGCGGGACGCTTGGGGGGAGCAGTACTTC